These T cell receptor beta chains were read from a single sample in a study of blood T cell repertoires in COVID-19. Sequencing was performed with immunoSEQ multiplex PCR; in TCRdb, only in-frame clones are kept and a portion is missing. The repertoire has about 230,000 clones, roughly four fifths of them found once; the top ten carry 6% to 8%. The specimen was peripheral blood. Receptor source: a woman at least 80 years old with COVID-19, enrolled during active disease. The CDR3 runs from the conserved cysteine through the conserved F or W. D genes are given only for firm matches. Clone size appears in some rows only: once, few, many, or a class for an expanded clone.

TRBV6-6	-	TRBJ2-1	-	CASSRPGSSYNEQFF	TGTGCCAGCAGCCGCCCCGGTAGCTCCTACAATGAGCAGTTCTTC
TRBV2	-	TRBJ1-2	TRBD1	CASSVGQGNYGYTF	TGTGCCAGCAGTGTGGGACAGGGCAACTATGGCTACACCTTC
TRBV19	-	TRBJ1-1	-	CASSIERLMNTEAFF	TGTGCCAGTAGTATAGAGCGGCTAATGAACACTGAAGCTTTCTTT
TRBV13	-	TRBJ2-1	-	CASSLAGVADNEQFF	TGTGCCAGCAGCTTAGCGGGAGTAGCGGACAATGAGCAGTTCTTC
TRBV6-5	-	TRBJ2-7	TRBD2	CASRTLAGSSYEQYF	TGTGCCAGCAGGACACTAGCGGGGAGCAGTTACGAGCAGTACTTC
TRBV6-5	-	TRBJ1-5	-	CASKTVLGNQPQHF	TGTGCCAGCAAAACTGTATTAGGCAATCAGCCCCAGCATTTT
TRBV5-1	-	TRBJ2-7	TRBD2	CASKRGLAGRPYEQYF	TGCGCCAGCAAAAGGGGACTAGCGGGGAGACCCTACGAGCAGTACTTC
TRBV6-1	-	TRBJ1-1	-	CASSEYLLRTEAFF	TGTGCCAGCAGTGAATATCTTTTGAGGACTGAAGCTTTCTTT
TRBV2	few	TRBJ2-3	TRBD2	CASKTSGVTDTQYF	TGTGCCAGCAAGACTAGCGGGGTCACAGATACGCAGTATTTT
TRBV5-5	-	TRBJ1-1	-	CASRVRPGDRGKAFF	TGTGCCAGCAGGGTGAGACCAGGGGACCGGGGAAAAGCTTTCTTT
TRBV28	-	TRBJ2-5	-	CASRSGGLGGKTQYF	TGTGCCAGCAGGTCCGGGGGGCTGGGAGGGAAGACCCAGTACTTC
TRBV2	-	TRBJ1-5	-	CATHRDENQPQHF	TGTGCCACTCACAGGGATGAAAATCAGCCCCAGCATTTT
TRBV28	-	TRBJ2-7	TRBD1	CASSVRDRFSYEQYF	TGTGCCAGCAGCGTGAGGGACAGGTTCTCCTACGAGCAGTACTTC
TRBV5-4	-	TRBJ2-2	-	CASSSLDRNTGELFF	TGTGCCAGCAGCTCCCTGGACAGGAACACCGGGGAGCTGTTTTTT
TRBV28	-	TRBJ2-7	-	CASSLEPDSYEQYF	TGTGCCAGCAGTTTAGAGCCCGACTCCTACGAGCAGTACTTC
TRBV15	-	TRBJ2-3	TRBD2	CATSRRTSGGDAQYF	TGTGCCACCAGCAGGAGGACTAGCGGAGGCGACGCGCAGTATTTT
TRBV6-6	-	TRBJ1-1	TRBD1	CASSQTGGYTEAFF	TGTGCCAGCAGTCAGACAGGGGGTTACACTGAAGCTTTCTTT